In this sample, the clone carrying this T cell receptor (beta chain) turned up a few times. This entry comes from a study of control samples from healthy donors and cancer patients. Repertoires were generated with immunoSEQ multiplex PCR, while TCRdb's copy carries only in-frame clones and drops some. The sample holds some 120,000 clones, approximately 89% seen once. The sequence derives from a man between 60 and 75 years old in good health. The sequencing sample was made of blood.

CDR3 DNA sequence: TGTGCCAGCAGTCCCCAGGGCGGTCACACTGAAGCTTTCTTT. Protein product: CASSPQGGHTEAFF. The chain links TRBV6-5 to TRBJ1-1; perhaps TRBD1 as D (5 bases). CDR1 and CDR2 from the germline V gene are MNHEY and SVGAGI. CDR3 length: 14 amino acids. Deletions cut 5 bases from V and 3 bases from J, with 13 bases between.